The sequence of this T cell receptor beta chain was determined in a study of CD8 T cells in Susac syndrome. This clonotype was counted once. Antigen: not known. The germline V gene has CDR1 SGHKS and CDR2 YYEKEE (reference sequence). This CDR3 is 15 amino acids long. Trimming cost V 0 bases and J 4 bases, with 13 bases left between them. Study results and caveats: The greatest CD8+ clonal expansion in Susac occurred in TEMRA cells and in active patients.

RNA amounts of about 0.45 to 1 ug underwent reverse transcription with random hexamers. MiXCR was run by TCRdb on the immunoSEQ multiplex PCR reads, yielding one entry per CDR3 protein. The sample consists of 65,000 to 85,000 distinct CDR3 sequences, about 93% of them appearing once. Sequenced sample: CD8+ T cells from PBMCs. The sequence derives from a human donor with Susac syndrome. The chain links TRBV5-5 to TRBJ2-5; D possibly corresponds to TRBD2 (7 bases). The CDR3 loop reads CASSLEGGRRETQYF. CDR3 bases: TGTGCCAGCAGCTTGGAGGGGGGGAGACGAGAGACCCAGTACTTC. The entire variable domain, with the rest obtained from reference TRBV5-5 and TRBJ2-5, is as follows: DAGVTQSPTHLIKTRGQQVTLRCSPISGHKSVSWYQQVLGQGPQFIFQYYEKEERGRGNFPDRFSARQFPNYSSELNVNALLLGDSALYLCASSLEGGRRETQYFGPGTRLLVL.